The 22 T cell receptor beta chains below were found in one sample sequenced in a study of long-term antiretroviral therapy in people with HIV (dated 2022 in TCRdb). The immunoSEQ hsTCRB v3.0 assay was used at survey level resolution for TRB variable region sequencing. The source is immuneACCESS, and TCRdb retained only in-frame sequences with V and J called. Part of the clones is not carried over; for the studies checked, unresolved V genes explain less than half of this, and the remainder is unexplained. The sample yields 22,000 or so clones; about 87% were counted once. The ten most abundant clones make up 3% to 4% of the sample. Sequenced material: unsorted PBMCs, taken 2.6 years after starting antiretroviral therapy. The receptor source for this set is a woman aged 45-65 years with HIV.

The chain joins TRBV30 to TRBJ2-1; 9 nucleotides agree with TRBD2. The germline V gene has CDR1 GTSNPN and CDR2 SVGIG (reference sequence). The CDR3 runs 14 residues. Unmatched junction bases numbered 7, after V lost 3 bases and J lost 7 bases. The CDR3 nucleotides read TGTGCCTGGAGACCTAGCGGGATCCTTAATGAGCAGTTCTTC. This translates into CAWRPSGILNEQFF.

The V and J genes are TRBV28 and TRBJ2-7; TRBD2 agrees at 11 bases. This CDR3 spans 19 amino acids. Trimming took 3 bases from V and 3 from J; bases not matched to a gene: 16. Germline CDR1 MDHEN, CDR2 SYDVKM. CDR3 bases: TGTGCCAGCAGTTTCCCCCCGGGGACTAGCGGATCCACTTACTACGAGCAGTACTTC. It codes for CASSFPPGTSGSTYYEQYF.

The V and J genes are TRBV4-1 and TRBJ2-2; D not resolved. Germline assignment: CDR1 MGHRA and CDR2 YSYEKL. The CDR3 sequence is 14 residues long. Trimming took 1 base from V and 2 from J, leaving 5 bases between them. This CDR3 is CASSQARNTGELFF. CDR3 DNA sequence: TGCGCCAGCAGCCAAGCCAGAAACACCGGGGAGCTGTTTTTT.

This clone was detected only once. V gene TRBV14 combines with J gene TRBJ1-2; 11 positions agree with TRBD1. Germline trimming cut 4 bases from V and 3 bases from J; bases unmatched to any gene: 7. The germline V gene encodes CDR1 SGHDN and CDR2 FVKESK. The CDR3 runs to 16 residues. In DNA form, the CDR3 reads TGTGCCAGCAGCCCAACACCGGGACAGGGGGACTATGGCTACACCTTC. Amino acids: CASSPTPGQGDYGYTF.

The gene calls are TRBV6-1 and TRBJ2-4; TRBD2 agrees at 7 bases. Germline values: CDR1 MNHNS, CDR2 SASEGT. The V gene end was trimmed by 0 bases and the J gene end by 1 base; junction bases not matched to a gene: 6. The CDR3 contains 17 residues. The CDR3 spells CASSEAGGSRAKNIQYF. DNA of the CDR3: TGTGCCAGCAGTGAAGCGGGCGGGAGCCGTGCCAAAAACATTCAGTACTTC.

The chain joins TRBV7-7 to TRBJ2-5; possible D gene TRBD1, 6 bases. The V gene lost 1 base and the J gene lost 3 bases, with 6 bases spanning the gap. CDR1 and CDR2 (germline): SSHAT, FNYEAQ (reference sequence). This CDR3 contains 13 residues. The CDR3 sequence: CASSLDREETQYF. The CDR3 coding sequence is TGTGCCAGCAGCTTAGACAGGGAAGAGACCCAGTACTTC. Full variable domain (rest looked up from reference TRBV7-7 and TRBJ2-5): GAGVSQSPRYKVTKRGQDVTLRCDPISSHATLYWYQQALGQGPEFLTYFNYEAQPDKSGLPSDRFSAERPEGSISTLTIQRTEQRDSAMYRCASSLDREETQYFGPGTRLLVL.

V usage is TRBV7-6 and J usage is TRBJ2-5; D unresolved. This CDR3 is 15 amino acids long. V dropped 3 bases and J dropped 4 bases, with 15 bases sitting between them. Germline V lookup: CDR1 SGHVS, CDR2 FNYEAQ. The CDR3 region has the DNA TGTGCCAGCAGCTTCCAGGAAGGGTCCGGAGAGACCCAGTACTTC. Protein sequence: CASSFQEGSGETQYF.

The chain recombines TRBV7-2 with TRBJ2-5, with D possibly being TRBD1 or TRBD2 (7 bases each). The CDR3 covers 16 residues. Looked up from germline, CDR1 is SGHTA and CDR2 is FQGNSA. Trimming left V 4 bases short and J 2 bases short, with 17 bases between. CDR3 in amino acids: CASSSGGALGQETQYF. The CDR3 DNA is TGTGCCAGCAGCTCAGGGGGGGCCCTGGGGCAAGAGACCCAGTACTTC.

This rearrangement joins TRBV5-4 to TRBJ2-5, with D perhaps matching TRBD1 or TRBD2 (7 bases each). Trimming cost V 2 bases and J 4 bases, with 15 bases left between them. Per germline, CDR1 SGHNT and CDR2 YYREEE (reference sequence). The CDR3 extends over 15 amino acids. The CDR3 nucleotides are TGTGCCAGCAGCTTAATAACAGGGGAGGGAGAGACCCAGTACTTC. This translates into CASSLITGEGETQYF. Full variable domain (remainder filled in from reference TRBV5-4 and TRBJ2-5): ETGVTQSPTHLIKTRGQQVTLRCSSQSGHNTVSWYQQALGQGPQFIFQYYREEENGRGNFPPRFSGLQFPNYSSELNVNALELDDSALYLCASSLITGEGETQYFGPGTRLLVL.

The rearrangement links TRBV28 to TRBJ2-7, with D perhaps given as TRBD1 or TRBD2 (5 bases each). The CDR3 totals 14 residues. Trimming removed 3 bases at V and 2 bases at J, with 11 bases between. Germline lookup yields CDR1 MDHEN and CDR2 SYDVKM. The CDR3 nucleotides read TGTGCCAGCAGTTTTGAGGGGATCGCCTACGAGCAGTACTTC. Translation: CASSFEGIAYEQYF. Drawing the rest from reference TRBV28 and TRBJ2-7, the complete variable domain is DVKVTQSSRYLVKRTGEKVFLECVQDMDHENMFWYRQDPGLGLRLIYFSYDVKMKEKGDIPEGYSVSREKKERFSLILESASTNQTSMYLCASSFEGIAYEQYFGPGTRLTVT.

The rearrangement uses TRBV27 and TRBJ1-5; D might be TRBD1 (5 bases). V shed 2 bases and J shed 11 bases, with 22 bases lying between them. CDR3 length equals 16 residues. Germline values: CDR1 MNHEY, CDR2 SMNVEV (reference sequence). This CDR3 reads CASSLNSPGSTLAQHF. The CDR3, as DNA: TGTGCCAGCAGTTTAAACTCCCCAGGGTCAACGTTGGCCCAGCATTTT.

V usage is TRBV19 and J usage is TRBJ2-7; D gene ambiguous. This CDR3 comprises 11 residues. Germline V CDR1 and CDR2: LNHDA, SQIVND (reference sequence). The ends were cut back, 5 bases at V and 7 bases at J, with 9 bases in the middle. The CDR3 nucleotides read TGTGCCAGTAGTTGGGGTGGAGAGCAGTACTTC. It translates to CASSWGGEQYF.

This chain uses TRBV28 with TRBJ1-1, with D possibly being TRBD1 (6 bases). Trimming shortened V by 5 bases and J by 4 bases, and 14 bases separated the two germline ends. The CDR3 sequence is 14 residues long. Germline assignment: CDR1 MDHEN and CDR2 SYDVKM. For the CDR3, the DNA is TGTGCCAGCAGTCGACAGGTTCGGGTCACTGAAGCTTTCTTT. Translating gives CASSRQVRVTEAFF.

This chain's CDR3 is CASSYSVFYGYTF. As DNA, the CDR3 is TGTGCCAGCAGTTACTCGGTTTTCTATGGCTACACCTTC. This sequence joins TRBV6-5 and TRBJ1-2; D uncertain. The V gene lost 0 bases and the J gene lost 4 bases, with 6 bases spanning the gap. The CDR3 extends over 13 amino acids. Germline CDR1 is MNHEY and CDR2 is SVGAGI.

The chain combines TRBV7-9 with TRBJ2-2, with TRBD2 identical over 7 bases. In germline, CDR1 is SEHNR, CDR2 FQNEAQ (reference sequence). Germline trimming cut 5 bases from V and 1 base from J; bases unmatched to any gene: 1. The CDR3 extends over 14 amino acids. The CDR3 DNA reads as TGTGCCAGCAGCCCTAGCGGGAACACCGGGGAGCTGTTTTTT. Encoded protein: CASSPSGNTGELFF.

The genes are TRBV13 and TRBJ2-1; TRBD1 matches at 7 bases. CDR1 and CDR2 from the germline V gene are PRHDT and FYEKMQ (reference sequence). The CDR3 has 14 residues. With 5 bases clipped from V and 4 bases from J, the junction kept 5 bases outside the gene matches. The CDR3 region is CASSRDSGYNEQFF. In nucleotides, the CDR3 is TGTGCCAGCAGCCGGGACAGTGGGTACAATGAGCAGTTCTTC.

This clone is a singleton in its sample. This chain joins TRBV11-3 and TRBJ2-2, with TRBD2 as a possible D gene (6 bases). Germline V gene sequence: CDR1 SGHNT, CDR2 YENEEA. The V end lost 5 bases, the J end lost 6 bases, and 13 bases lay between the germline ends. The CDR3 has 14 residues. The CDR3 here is CASSPRLDAGELFF. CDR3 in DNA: TGTGCCAGCAGCCCCCGACTAGACGCCGGGGAGCTGTTTTTT.

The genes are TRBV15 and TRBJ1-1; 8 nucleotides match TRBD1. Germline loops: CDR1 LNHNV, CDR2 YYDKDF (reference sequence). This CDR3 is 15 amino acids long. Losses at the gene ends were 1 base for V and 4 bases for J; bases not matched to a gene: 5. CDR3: CATSRAADRGTEAFF. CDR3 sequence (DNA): TGTGCCACCAGCAGAGCGGCAGACAGGGGCACTGAAGCTTTCTTT.

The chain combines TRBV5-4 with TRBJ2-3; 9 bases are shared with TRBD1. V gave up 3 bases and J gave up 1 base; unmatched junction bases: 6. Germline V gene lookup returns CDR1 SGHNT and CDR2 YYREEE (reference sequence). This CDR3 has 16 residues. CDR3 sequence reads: CASSSNRTGGTDTQYF. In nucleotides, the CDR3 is TGTGCCAGCAGCTCGAACCGGACAGGGGGCACAGATACGCAGTATTTT.

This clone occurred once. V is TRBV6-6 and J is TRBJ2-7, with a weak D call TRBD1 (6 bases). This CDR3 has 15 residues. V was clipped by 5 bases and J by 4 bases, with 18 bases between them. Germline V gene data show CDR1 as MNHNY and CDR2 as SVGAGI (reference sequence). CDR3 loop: CASSIPGAGDYEQYF. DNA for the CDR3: TGTGCCAGCAGTATTCCCGGTGCAGGGGATTACGAGCAGTACTTC.

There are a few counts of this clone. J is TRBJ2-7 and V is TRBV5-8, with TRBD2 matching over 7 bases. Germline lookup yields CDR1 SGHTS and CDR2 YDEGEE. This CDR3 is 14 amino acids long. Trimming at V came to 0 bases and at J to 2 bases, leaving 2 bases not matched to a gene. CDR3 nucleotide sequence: TGTGCCAGCAGCTTGGCTAGCGGAACCTACGAGCAGTACTTC. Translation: CASSLASGTYEQYF.

This CDR3 reads CASSDFGTDTQYF. The CDR3 nucleotides are TGTGCCAGCAGTGATTTCGGCACAGATACGCAGTATTTT. J is TRBJ2-3 and V is TRBV6-1; no firm D call. There are 13 residues in the CDR3. CDR1 MNHNS and CDR2 SASEGT come from the germline V gene. The V end was cut by 3 bases, the J end by 1 base, with 5 bases between.